The T cell receptor beta chain described here comes from a study of cytomegalovirus exposure and HLA in healthy donors. Findings and caveats of the study: As a later analysis revealed, most CMV-associated TCR beta chains appeared HLA-restricted. Earlier findings revealed that most TCR beta V segments proved productive either about 87% or about 30% of the time. Immune exposure data for these donors was limited to CMV serostatus.

A word on this clone: Its antigen is not known.

The PCR employed 60 Vbeta primers together with 13 Jbeta primers. Profiling relied on immunoSEQ multiplex PCR, and the TCRdb table lists in-frame clones only, not all of them. In total, the table holds tens of thousands of clones. Germline trimming cut 8 bases from V and 8 bases from J; bases unmatched to any gene: 14. Germline CDR1 and CDR2: SQVTM and ANQGSEA. CDR3 length: 13 amino acids. Sequencing used PBMCs. The chain has TRBV29-1 and TRBJ1-2; 7 bases are a match to TRBD1. This receptor was identified in a man between 35 and 55 years old in good health and CMV-seronegative. The CDR3 DNA follows: TGCAGCACTTCGACAGGGTCCAGTGGGGGCTACACCTTC. This sequence encodes CSTSTGSSGGYTF.